A selection of T cell receptor beta chains follows, all from one sample in a study of T-cell memory formation after mild COVID-19. Via MiXCR, TCRdb re-called the 5' RACE reads, giving one row per CDR3 protein. Of 400,000 or so distinct CDR3 sequences in the sample, around 18% were seen once. Sequences were obtained from PBMCs or a T cell subset sorted from them (not recorded which). These receptor sequences come from an adult woman who had mild COVID-19 (a few samples of this study predate the infection). Cell type and time point are not known. Each CDR3 is given with its conserved first and last residue. A D gene is named only where the DNA matches it firmly. Clone size is stated in some rows and not others, as once, few, many or a class when expanded.

clone_size	v_call	d_call	j_call	cdr3_nt	cdr3_aa
few	TRBV11-3	TRBD1	TRBJ2-1	TGTGCCAGCAGCCGAAGGGGACAGTTAAACAATGAGCAGTTCTTC	CASSRRGQLNNEQFF
few	TRBV7-2	TRBD2	TRBJ2-5	TGTGCCAGCAGCTTAATGGGACTAGCTCAAGAGACCCAGTACTTC	CASSLMGLAQETQYF
few	TRBV7-9	NA	TRBJ1-6	TGTGCCAGCAGCCCCTGGATCCAATCCTCTTTCAATAATTCACCCCTCCACTTT	CASSPWIQSSFNNSPLHF
many	TRBV4-3	NA	TRBJ2-4	TGCGCCAGCAGCCAAGACGGGCTAGCCAAAAACATTCAGTACTTC	CASSQDGLAKNIQYF
few	TRBV12-3/TRBV12-4	NA	TRBJ2-2	TGTGCCAGCAGTTTAGCAGGGGGAGGTACCGGGGAGCTGTTTTTT	CASSLAGGGTGELFF
NA	TRBV18	NA	TRBJ1-4	TGTGCCAGCTCACCACGACTAGCCGAAAAACTGTTTTTT	CASSPRLAEKLFF
NA	TRBV11-2	NA	TRBJ2-7	TGTGCCAGCAGCCACGATAACTACGAGCAGTACTTC	CASSHDNYEQYF
many	TRBV27	NA	TRBJ1-2	TGTGCCAGCAGTTTATCGGGGTATGGCTACACCTTC	CASSLSGYGYTF
few	TRBV6-5	NA	TRBJ2-4	TGTGCCAGCAGTTACCGGGACGTCGGGCACATTCAGTACTTC	CASSYRDVGHIQYF
few	TRBV5-6	TRBD2	TRBJ2-3	TGTGCCAGCAGCCTCCGTTACCGCGGGGGGCGCCTGGATACGCAGTATTTT	CASSLRYRGGRLDTQYF
few	TRBV3-1	NA	TRBJ2-7	TGTGCCAGCAGCGCCGACCAGGGGATGGCCTACGAGCAGTACTTC	CASSADQGMAYEQYF
NA	TRBV2	NA	TRBJ1-1	TGTGCCAGCAGTGACAGGACAGAAATGAACACTGAAGCTTTCTTT	CASSDRTEMNTEAFF
once	TRBV6-6	NA	TRBJ2-3	TGTGCCAGCATCTCCGAGTGGGGCACAGATACGCAGTATTTT	CASISEWGTDTQYF
NA	TRBV7-7	TRBD2	TRBJ2-1	TGTGCTAGCAGCCCCCTTGTCGGGAGGGACAATGAGCAGTTCTTC	CASSPLVGRDNEQFF
many	TRBV30	NA	TRBJ2-3	TGTGCCTGGAGTTTGGGATCCTTGGACACAGATACGCAGTATTTT	CAWSLGSLDTDTQYF
few	TRBV28	TRBD2	TRBJ2-1	TGTGCCAGCAGAGCCGGACTAGTGGGTGAGCAGTTCTTC	CASRAGLVGEQFF
NA	TRBV9	NA	TRBJ2-2	TGTGCCAGCAGCGCCTCATCCACCGGGGAGCTGTTTTTT	CASSASSTGELFF
NA	TRBV20-1	TRBD1	TRBJ2-7	TGCAGTGCAGGACAGGGGAACAACGAGCAGTACTTC	CSAGQGNNEQYF
NA	TRBV20-1	TRBD2	TRBJ2-1	TGCAGTGCTAGAACTGGCGGGGGGGCTTACAATGAGCAGTTCTTC	CSARTGGGAYNEQFF
NA	TRBV4-1	NA	TRBJ1-2	TGCGCCAGCAGCCGCCCGGACAGAGACTATGGCTACACCTTC	CASSRPDRDYGYTF
NA	TRBV19	TRBD1	TRBJ1-1	TGTGCCAGTAGTGCCAGGGGGCGTGCTTTCTTT	CASSARGRAFF
NA	TRBV12-3/TRBV12-4	NA	TRBJ1-1	TGTGCCAGCAGTTCGGATGGCAATGAAGCTTTCTTT	CASSSDGNEAFF
NA	TRBV30	NA	TRBJ1-1	TGTGCCTGGAGTGTACTCCCCGGATCCGAAGCTTTCTTT	CAWSVLPGSEAFF
few	TRBV4-1	NA	TRBJ2-7	TGCGCCAGCAGCCATGCAGGGTACCCGAACGAGCAGTACTTC	CASSHAGYPNEQYF
NA	TRBV2	NA	TRBJ2-3	TGTGCCAGCAAGGCCGCCAGCACTATCACAGATACGCAGTATTTT	CASKAASTITDTQYF
few	TRBV4-3	TRBD2	TRBJ2-1	TGCGCCAGCAGCCGGGTAGCGGGGGGGAGGAATGAGCAGTTCTTC	CASSRVAGGRNEQFF
few	TRBV5-1	NA	TRBJ2-3	TGCGCCAGCAGCTTGCTTCTCCTGGAGCGGGCCGGCACAGATACGCAGTATTTT	CASSLLLLERAGTDTQYF
NA	TRBV30	NA	TRBJ2-1	TGTGCCTGGAGTTCAGGCACCTACAATGAGCAGTTCTTC	CAWSSGTYNEQFF
NA	TRBV9	NA	TRBJ2-2	TGTGCCAGCAGCCAAGGACACAAATCGAACACCGGGGAGCTGTTTTTT	CASSQGHKSNTGELFF
NA	TRBV7-9	NA	TRBJ2-5	TGTGCCAGCAGCTATTCACTAGGCACGCAAGAGACCCAGTACTTC	CASSYSLGTQETQYF
few	TRBV24-1	NA	TRBJ2-1	TGTGCCACCAGTGATTCGACAGGCCCCCATGAGCAGTTCTTC	CATSDSTGPHEQFF
NA	TRBV12-3/TRBV12-4	NA	TRBJ1-5	TGTGCCAGCAAGGGGGAGAATCAGCCCCAGCATTTT	CASKGENQPQHF
NA	TRBV20-1	NA	TRBJ1-5	TGCAGTGCTAGAGACCTATCGACAAGCGACAATCAGCCCCAGCATTTT	CSARDLSTSDNQPQHF
NA	TRBV23-1	TRBD1	TRBJ1-5	TGCGCCAACGCCGGGACAGCTGATCAGCCCCAGCATTTT	CANAGTADQPQHF
few	TRBV6-5	TRBD2	TRBJ2-2	TGTGCCAGCAGTGGAGGGACTACCAGAGGGGAGCTGTTTTTT	CASSGGTTRGELFF
few	TRBV4-3	TRBD2	TRBJ2-1	TGCGCCAGCAGCCAAGACGTGGGACTAGCGGGAGCAAATGAGCAGTTCTTC	CASSQDVGLAGANEQFF
NA	TRBV20-1	NA	TRBJ2-7	TGCAGTGCTAGGTACAAATATGCCCGCTCCTACGAGCAGTACTTC	CSARYKYARSYEQYF
NA	TRBV7-9	TRBD1	TRBJ1-1	TGTGCCAGCAGCTTAGTACAGGGGCAGGCTGAAGCTTTCTTT	CASSLVQGQAEAFF
few	TRBV5-5	NA	TRBJ2-7	TGTGCCAGCAGCTTCCATGGCGAGCAGTACTTC	CASSFHGEQYF
few	TRBV7-6	NA	TRBJ2-7	TGTGCCAGCAGCACTTCAGGGGGAGGAAACTACGAGCAGTACTTC	CASSTSGGGNYEQYF